This T cell receptor beta chain was identified during a study of spatial heterogeneity in lung cancer. At the level of the study: Matched bulk RNA-seq gave a T cell module score that correlated strongly with tumor-region TCR transcript counts. There were, on average, more than 8.5 raw-read appearances for each unique TCR and UMI combination. Study-level points and caveats: Within tumors, counts of expanded alpha and beta TCRs tracked tumor mutation counts.

A unique molecular identifier was attached to every TCR cDNA molecule. TCRdb re-derived calls from the 5' RACE reads in MiXCR, one entry per CDR3 protein. The table lists tens of thousands of distinct CDR3 sequences, roughly 15% of them singletons, with under 40% in the top ten. Stated time point: sample taken at primary tumor resection. There were roughly 72 donors, all of them untreated patients with early-stage non-small cell lung cancer. This clonotype showed up many times. Its antigen is currently unknown. Source: lung tumor tissue, taken at surgery. This TCR came from a female donor with early-stage non-small cell lung cancer.

This chain's CDR3 is CASSPDGAGGDWDEQYF. DNA for the CDR3: TGCGCCAGCAGCCCGGACGGGGCAGGCGGGGATTGGGACGAGCAGTACTTC. J is TRBJ2-7 and V is TRBV5-1; a possible D gene is TRBD2 (6 bases). There are 17 residues in the CDR3. Germline CDR1 SGHRS, CDR2 YFSETQ. The V end lost 4 bases, the J end lost 5 bases, and 25 bases lay between the germline ends.